This T cell receptor beta chain was captured in a study of T cell responses to AZD1222 COVID-19 vaccine. Generated by immunoSEQ multiplex PCR, the TCRdb table keeps only in-frame clones and is missing some. Of some 99,000 clones detected, nearly 90% appear once; the ten largest clones hold around 13%. As to this clone: Its specificity is unknown.

From germline, CDR1 is SGHRS and CDR2 YFSETQ. V lost 0 bases and J 6 bases, leaving 13 bases between the germline ends. The CDR3 is 15 residues long. Study-wide points: There were vaccine-associated CD4 TCRs across spike, dominant at 160-218 and 743-854. The donor group comprised mostly white British people and more females; the analysis possibly underestimated clonal diversity. Recipients of two AZD1222 doses showed rising Spike-specific TCR breadth and depth. The reported proportion of spike-specific TCRs targeting unmutated variant regions was nearly half.

This sequence was found in an adult in good health. Material: peripheral blood, obtained on day 0 of MenACWY control vaccination. The chain uses TRBV5-1 and TRBJ2-1, with unresolved D. The CDR3 nucleotides are TGCGCCAGCAGCTTGGACGGGCCCCTTGTCAATGAGCAGTTCTTC. Translating it yields CASSLDGPLVNEQFF.